Following are 13 T cell receptor beta chains from one sample sequenced in a study of blood T cell repertoires in COVID-19. TCRdb keeps only in-frame clones here, not all; method: immunoSEQ multiplex PCR. The sample contains 130,000 to 150,000 clones, about 86% of which appear only once. Sequencing input: peripheral blood. Receptors were obtained from an elderly woman with acute or convalescent COVID-19.

This rearrangement joins TRBV5-6 to TRBJ2-1; 8 nucleotides match TRBD1. Germline CDR1 and CDR2: SGHDT and YYEEEE. Trimming took 5 bases from V and 7 from J; bases not matched to a gene: 20. The CDR3 runs 18 residues. DNA of the CDR3: TGTGCCAGCAGTTGGACAGGGAGTTCACTCGGCTCGGGTAATGAGCAGTTCTTC. This sequence encodes CASSWTGSSLGSGNEQFF.

Only a few counts were recorded for this clone. The rearrangement links TRBV12-3 or TRBV12-4 to TRBJ2-3; D not resolved. The V end was cut by 5 bases, the J end by 7 bases, with 7 bases between. This CDR3 is built from 11 residues. CDR3 protein: CASSALNTQYF. In DNA, the CDR3 is TGTGCCAGCAGTGCACTTAATACGCAGTATTTT.

The chain couples TRBV30 to TRBJ2-1; 8 bases align to TRBD2. Germline V lookup: CDR1 GTSNPN, CDR2 SVGIG (reference sequence). The ends lost 2 bases at V and 7 bases at J; junction bases unmatched: 13. CDR3 length: 16 residues. CDR3: CAWSRFSGVRENEQFF. Here the CDR3 DNA reads TGTGCCTGGAGTCGGTTTAGCGGGGTGAGAGAGAATGAGCAGTTCTTC.

This chain connects TRBV2 to TRBJ1-1; D not resolved. V lost 0 bases and J 1 base, leaving 3 bases between the germline ends. This CDR3 comprises 13 residues. The germline V gene has CDR1 SNHLY and CDR2 FYNNEI. CDR3 in DNA: TGTGCCAGCAGTGAAGCCAGGAACACTGAAGCTTTCTTT. Translated, it gives CASSEARNTEAFF.

Remarks on this clone: The junction departs from germline at one end; a sequencing error may be responsible. This chain uses TRBV27 with TRBJ1-6; D is undetermined. Per the germline V gene, CDR1 is MNHEY and CDR2 is SMNVEV (reference sequence). CDR3 length equals 14 residues. In DNA form, the CDR3 reads TGTGCCAGCAGTCCTTACTCCAATAATTCACCCCTCCACTTT. Translation gives CASSPYSNNSPLHF.

The CDR3 nucleotides are TGTGCCACGCTCCAGGGGGCAGGCAATCAGCCCCAGCATTTT. It specifies CATLQGAGNQPQHF. The chain is built from TRBV28 and TRBJ1-5; TRBD1 agrees at 8 bases. The germline CDR1 and CDR2 sequences are MDHEN and SYDVKM. This CDR3 region has 14 residues. V lost 10 bases and J lost 2; bases outside the gene matches: 7.

J is TRBJ2-5 and V is TRBV5-1, with 10 bases lining up with TRBD2. V lost 1 base and J lost 1; bases outside the gene matches: 4. There are 16 residues in the CDR3. CDR1 and CDR2 from the germline V gene are SGHRS and YFSETQ. This CDR3 is CASSLRAGGPQETQYF. The DNA of the CDR3 is TGCGCCAGCAGCTTGCGAGCGGGGGGGCCCCAAGAGACCCAGTACTTC.

This clone was detected only once. This chain links TRBV10-3 with TRBJ1-1; tentative D call: TRBD1 (6 bases). Germline V gene sequence: CDR1 ENHRY, CDR2 SYGVKD. This CDR3 spans 11 amino acids. The V gene lost 7 bases and the J gene lost 8 bases, with 11 bases spanning the gap. The CDR3 nucleotides are TGTGCCATCAACGACGGGACAGAAGCTTTCTTT. It codes for CAINDGTEAFF.

This rearrangement joins TRBV7-2 to TRBJ1-1; TRBD1 is a possible D gene (6 bases). This CDR3 is 14 amino acids long. Germline CDR1 and CDR2: SGHTA and FQGNSA. V shed 5 bases and J shed 7 bases, with 17 bases lying between them. The CDR3 region is CASSQQGNLVEAFF. CDR3 bases: TGTGCCAGCAGCCAACAGGGAAATTTGGTTGAAGCTTTCTTT.

This chain joins TRBV18 and TRBJ1-1, with TRBD1 matching over 7 bases. Germline V lookup: CDR1 KGHSH, CDR2 LQKENI. Germline trimming cut 3 bases from V and 4 bases from J; bases unmatched to any gene: 11. The CDR3 runs to 16 residues. The CDR3 sequence is CASSPSQGGWGTEAFF. CDR3 coding DNA: TGTGCCAGCTCACCCTCGCAAGGGGGCTGGGGCACTGAAGCTTTCTTT.

The J gene is TRBJ2-3, the V gene TRBV11-1, with 7 bases aligning to TRBD1. The CDR3 runs to 14 residues. Looked up from germline, CDR1 is SGHAT and CDR2 is FQDESV (reference sequence). Trimming removed 5 bases from V and 4 bases from J; junction bases left unmatched: 6. The CDR3 loop is CASSPIQGADTQYF. The DNA for the CDR3 is TGTGCCAGCAGCCCCATTCAGGGGGCAGATACGCAGTATTTT.

The rearrangement joins TRBV10-3 to TRBJ1-2, with D unresolved. The germline gives CDR1 ENHRY, CDR2 SYGVKD. The CDR3 is 15 amino acids. The V gene lost 2 bases and the J gene lost 3 bases, with 13 bases spanning the gap. The CDR3 here is CAISERSEVDYGYTF. The CDR3 coding sequence is TGTGCCATCAGTGAGAGGTCGGAGGTAGACTATGGCTACACCTTC.

The gene calls are TRBV5-4 and TRBJ1-2, with a weak D call TRBD1 (6 bases). Trimming cost V 0 bases and J 4 bases, with 13 bases left between them. In germline, CDR1 is SGHNT, CDR2 YYREEE (reference sequence). This CDR3 comprises 15 residues. CDR3 sequence (DNA): TGTGCCAGCAGCTTGGAAGGGGGTCAGTTCTATGGCTACACCTTC. Its protein product is CASSLEGGQFYGYTF. The full variable domain, its missing parts supplied by reference TRBV5-4 and TRBJ1-2, is ETGVTQSPTHLIKTRGQQVTLRCSSQSGHNTVSWYQQALGQGPQFIFQYYREEENGRGNFPPRFSGLQFPNYSSELNVNALELDDSALYLCASSLEGGQFYGYTFGSGTRLTVV.